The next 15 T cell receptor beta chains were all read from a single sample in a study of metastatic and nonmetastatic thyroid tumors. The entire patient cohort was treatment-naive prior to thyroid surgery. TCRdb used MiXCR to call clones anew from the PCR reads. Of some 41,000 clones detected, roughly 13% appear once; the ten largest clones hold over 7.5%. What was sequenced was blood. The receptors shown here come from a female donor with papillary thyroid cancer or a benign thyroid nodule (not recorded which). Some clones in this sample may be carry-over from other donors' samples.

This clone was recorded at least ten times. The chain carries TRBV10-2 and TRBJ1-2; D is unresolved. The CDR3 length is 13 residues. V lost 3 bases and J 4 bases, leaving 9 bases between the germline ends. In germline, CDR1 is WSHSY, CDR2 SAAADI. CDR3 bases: TGCGCCAGCAGTGAATCGGGCGCCTATGGCTACACCTTC. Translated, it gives CASSESGAYGYTF.

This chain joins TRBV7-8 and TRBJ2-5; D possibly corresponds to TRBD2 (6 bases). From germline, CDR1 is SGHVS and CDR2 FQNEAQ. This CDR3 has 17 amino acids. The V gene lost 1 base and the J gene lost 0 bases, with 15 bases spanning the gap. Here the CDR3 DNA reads TGTGCCAGCAGCTTAGTGGGGGGAGTAGCGGACCAAGAGACCCAGTACTTC. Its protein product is CASSLVGGVADQETQYF.

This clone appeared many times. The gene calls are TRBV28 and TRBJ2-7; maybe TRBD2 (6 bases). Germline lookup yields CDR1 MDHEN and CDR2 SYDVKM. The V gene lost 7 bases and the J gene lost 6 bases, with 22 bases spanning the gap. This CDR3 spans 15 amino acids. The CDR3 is CASIQGVGGIGEQYF. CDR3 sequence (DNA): TGTGCCAGCATCCAAGGTGTGGGGGGAATTGGCGAGCAGTACTTC.

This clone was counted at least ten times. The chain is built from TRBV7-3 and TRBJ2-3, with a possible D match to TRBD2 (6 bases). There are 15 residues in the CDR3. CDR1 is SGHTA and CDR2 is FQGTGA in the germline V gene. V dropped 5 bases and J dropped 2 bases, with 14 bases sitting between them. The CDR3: CASSLGTFSTDTQYF. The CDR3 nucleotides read TGTGCCAGCAGCCTCGGGACTTTCTCCACAGATACGCAGTATTTT.

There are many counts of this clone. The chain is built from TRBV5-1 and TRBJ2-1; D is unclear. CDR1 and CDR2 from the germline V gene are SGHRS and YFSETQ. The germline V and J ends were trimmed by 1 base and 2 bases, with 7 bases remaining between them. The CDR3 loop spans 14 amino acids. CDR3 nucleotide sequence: TGCGCCAGCAGCTTGTCGGCCCCCTACAATGAGCAGTTCTTC. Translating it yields CASSLSAPYNEQFF.

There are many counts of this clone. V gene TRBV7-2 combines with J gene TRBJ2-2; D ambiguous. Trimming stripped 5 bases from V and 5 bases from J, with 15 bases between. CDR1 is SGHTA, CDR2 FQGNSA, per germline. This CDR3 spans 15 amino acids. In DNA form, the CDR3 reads TGTGCCAGCAGCCAGGCGAGAAAATGGACCGGGGAGCTGTTTTTT. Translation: CASSQARKWTGELFF.

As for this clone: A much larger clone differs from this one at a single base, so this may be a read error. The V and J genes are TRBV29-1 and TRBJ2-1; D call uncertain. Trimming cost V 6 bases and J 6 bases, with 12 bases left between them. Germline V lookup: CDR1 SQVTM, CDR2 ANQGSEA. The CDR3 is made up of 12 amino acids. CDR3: CSVPPTGNEQFF. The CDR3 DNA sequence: TGCAGCGTGCCTCCCACCGGCAATGAGCAGTTCTTC.

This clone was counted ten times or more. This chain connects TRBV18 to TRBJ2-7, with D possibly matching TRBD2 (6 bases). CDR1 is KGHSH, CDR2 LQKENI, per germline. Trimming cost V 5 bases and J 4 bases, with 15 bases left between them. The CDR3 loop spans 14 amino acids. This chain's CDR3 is CASSGRRDNYEQYF. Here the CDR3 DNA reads TGTGCCAGCTCAGGGCGGCGGGATAATTACGAGCAGTACTTC.

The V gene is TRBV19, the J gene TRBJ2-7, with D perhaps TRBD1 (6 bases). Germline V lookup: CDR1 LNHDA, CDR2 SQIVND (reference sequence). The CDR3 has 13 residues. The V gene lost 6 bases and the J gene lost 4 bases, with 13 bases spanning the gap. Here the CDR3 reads CASRDSNLYEQYF. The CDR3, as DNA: TGTGCCAGTAGGGACAGTAATCTTTACGAGCAGTACTTC.

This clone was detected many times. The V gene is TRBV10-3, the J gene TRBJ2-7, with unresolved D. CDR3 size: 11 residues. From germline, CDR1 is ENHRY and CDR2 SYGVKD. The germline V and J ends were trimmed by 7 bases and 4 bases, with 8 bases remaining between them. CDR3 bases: TGTGCCATCAAAGAATTGTACGAGCAGTACTTC. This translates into CAIKELYEQYF.

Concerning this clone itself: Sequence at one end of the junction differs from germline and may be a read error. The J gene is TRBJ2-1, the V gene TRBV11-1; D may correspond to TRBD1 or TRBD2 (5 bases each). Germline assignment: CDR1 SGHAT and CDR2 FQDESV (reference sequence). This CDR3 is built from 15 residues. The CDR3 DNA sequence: TGTGCCAGCAGCTTAGCCGGGTGTGGGACCAATGAGCAGTTCTTT. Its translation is CASSLAGCGTNEQFF.

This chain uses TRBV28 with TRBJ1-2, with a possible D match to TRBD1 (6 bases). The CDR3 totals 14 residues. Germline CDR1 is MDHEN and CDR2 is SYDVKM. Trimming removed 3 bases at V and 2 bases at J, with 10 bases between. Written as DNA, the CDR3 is TGTGCCAGCAGTTTCTCGACAGGAAACTATGGCTACACCTTC. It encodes CASSFSTGNYGYTF.

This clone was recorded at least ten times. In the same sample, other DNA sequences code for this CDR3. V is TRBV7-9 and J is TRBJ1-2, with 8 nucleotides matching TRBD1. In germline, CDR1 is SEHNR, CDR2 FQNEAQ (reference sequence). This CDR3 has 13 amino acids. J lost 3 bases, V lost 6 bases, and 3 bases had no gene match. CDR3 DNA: TGTGCCAGCAGTACGACAGGGGACTATGGCTACACCTTC. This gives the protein CASSTTGDYGYTF.

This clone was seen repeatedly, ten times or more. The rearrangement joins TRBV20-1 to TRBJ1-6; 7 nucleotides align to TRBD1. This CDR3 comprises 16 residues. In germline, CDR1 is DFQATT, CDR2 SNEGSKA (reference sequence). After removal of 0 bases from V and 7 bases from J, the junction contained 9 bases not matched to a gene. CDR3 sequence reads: CSARDKEGAGNSPLHF. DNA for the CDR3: TGCAGTGCTAGAGATAAGGAGGGGGCGGGGAATTCACCCCTCCACTTT.

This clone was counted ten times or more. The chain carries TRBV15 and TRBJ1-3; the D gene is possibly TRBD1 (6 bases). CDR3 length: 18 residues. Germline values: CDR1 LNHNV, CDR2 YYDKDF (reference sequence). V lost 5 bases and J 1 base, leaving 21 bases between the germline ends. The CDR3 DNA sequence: TGTGCCACCAGCCCCCACGTACGGCAGGGGTCTTCTGGAAACACCATATATTTT. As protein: CATSPHVRQGSSGNTIYF.